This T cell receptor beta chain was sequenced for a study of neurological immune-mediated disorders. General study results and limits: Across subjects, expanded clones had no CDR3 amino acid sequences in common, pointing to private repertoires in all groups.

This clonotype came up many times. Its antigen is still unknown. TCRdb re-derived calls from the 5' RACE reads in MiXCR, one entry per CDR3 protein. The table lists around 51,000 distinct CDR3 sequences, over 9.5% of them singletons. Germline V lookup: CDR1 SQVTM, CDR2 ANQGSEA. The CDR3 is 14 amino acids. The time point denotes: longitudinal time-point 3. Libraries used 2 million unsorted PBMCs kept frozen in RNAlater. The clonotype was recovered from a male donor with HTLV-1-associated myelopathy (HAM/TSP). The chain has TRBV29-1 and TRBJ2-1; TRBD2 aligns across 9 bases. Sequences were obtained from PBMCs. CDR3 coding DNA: TGCAGTACCCTCAGCGGGGGGTTTGACAATGAGCAGTTCTTC. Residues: CSTLSGGFDNEQFF.